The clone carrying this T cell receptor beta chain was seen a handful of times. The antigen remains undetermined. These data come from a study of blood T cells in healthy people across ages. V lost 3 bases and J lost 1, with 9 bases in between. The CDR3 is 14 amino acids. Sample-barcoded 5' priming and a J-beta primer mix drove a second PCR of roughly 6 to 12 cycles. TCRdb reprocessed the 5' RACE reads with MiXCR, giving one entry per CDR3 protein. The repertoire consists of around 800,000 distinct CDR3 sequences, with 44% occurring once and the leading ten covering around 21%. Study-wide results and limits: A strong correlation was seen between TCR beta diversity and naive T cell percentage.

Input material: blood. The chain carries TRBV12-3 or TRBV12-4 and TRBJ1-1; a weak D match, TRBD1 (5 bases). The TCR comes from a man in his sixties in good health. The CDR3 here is CASSFTGQNTEAFF. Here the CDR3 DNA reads TGTGCCAGCAGTTTCACAGGCCAGAACACTGAAGCTTTCTTT.